The rows below give T cell receptor beta chains drawn from one sample of a study of blood T cell repertoires in COVID-19. The method was immunoSEQ multiplex PCR; TCRdb's version includes in-frame clones alone and lacks a portion of them. Of about 330,000 clones in the sample, 87% were seen once. Sequencing was carried out using PBMCs or T cells enriched from blood (not recorded which). All receptors derive from a woman in her 30s who had recovered from COVID-19. Each CDR3 is given with its conserved first and last residue. D genes are given only for firm matches. Clone sizes are given selectively: once, few, many, or a class where the clone is expanded.

CDR3 DNA,CDR3 protein,J gene,V gene,D gene,clone size
TGTGCCAGCAAAACAGGGGGCCGAAACTATGGCTACACCTTC,CASKTGGRNYGYTF,TRBJ1-2,TRBV6-5,TRBD1,.
TGTGCCAGTCAGGGGGCCTGGTGTAGCTACACCTTC,CASQGAWCSYTF,TRBJ1-2,TRBV6-5,TRBD1,.
TGTGCCAGCAGTTACCGAGGCAGGGAGGGTGAGACCCAGTACTTC,CASSYRGREGETQYF,TRBJ2-5,TRBV6-5,TRBD2,.
TGTGCCAGCAGCCTCCGCGGGGAAACTGGCTACACCTTC,CASSLRGETGYTF,TRBJ1-2,TRBV5-6,.,.
TGTGCCAGCAGCTTAGTACAGGGTGGCAAAAACATTCAGTACTTC,CASSLVQGGKNIQYF,TRBJ2-4,TRBV7-2,.,.
TGTGCCAGCAGTTTATTTGGGGCAGGGGCTATGAACACTGAAGCTTTCTTT,CASSLFGAGAMNTEAFF,TRBJ1-1,TRBV28,.,.
TGTGCCAGCAGCTTAGTCCCCGGGGGATTCACTGAAGCTTTCTTT,CASSLVPGGFTEAFF,TRBJ1-1,TRBV7-2,.,.
TGTGCCACCAGCAGGGACAGGGTACTTAGCGAGCAGTACTTC,CATSRDRVLSEQYF,TRBJ2-7,TRBV15,TRBD1,.
TGCAGCGTTGACCAGGGGGCCTACGAGCAGTACTTC,CSVDQGAYEQYF,TRBJ2-7,TRBV29-1,TRBD1,few
TGCAGCGTTGGGAAAAGCGGCAGCTGGGGCTACACCTTC,CSVGKSGSWGYTF,TRBJ1-2,TRBV29-1,.,.
TGTGCCAGCAGCTGGAGTCTCGACCTGACCGGGGAGCTGTTTTTT,CASSWSLDLTGELFF,TRBJ2-2,TRBV21-1,.,.
TGTGCCAGCAGCTTCGGGACAGGGACGGAGACCCAGTACTTC,CASSFGTGTETQYF,TRBJ2-5,TRBV7-9,TRBD1,.
TGTGCCAGCAGTCTTGACAGGGGTGAAGGCTACACCTTC,CASSLDRGEGYTF,TRBJ1-2,TRBV6-5,TRBD1,.
TGTGCCAGCAGCCCCTATCCAGGGTCTGAAGCTTTCTTT,CASSPYPGSEAFF,TRBJ1-1,TRBV3-1/TRBV3-2,.,.
TGCGCCAGCAGCCAATTAGCGGGACTGACCTACGAGCAGTACTTC,CASSQLAGLTYEQYF,TRBJ2-7,TRBV4-3,TRBD2,.
TGTGCCAGCAGCTTGGAACCGGGACAGGGTTGGGGTGGCTACACCTTC,CASSLEPGQGWGGYTF,TRBJ1-2,TRBV5-4,TRBD1,.
TGTGCCAGCAGTCGAGAAGAGTACTTC,CASSREEYF,TRBJ2-7,TRBV3-1/TRBV3-2,.,.
TGCGCCAGCAGCCGAATGACAGGGTCGGAGACCCAGTACTTC,CASSRMTGSETQYF,TRBJ2-5,TRBV5-1,TRBD1,.